Below, 13 T cell receptor beta chains from the same sample are listed, as sequenced in a study of blood T cell repertoires in COVID-19. The table came from immunoSEQ multiplex PCR; TCRdb's copy has only in-frame clones and leaves some out. The top ten clones hold around 2.9% of a sample with roughly 250,000 clones, approximately 81% of them seen once. Source material: peripheral blood. The receptors derive from a woman in her fifties or sixties with active or convalescent COVID-19.

The CDR3 DNA is TGTGCCACCGGGGGCAGCCTATTCAATCAGCCCCAGCATTTT. It translates to CATGGSLFNQPQHF. V and J are TRBV24-1 and TRBJ1-5; possible D gene TRBD1, 6 bases. The CDR3 sequence is 14 residues long. Germline V gene lookup returns CDR1 KGHDR and CDR2 SFDVKD. The V and J ends lost 9 bases and 3 bases respectively, with 14 bases between them.

This clone was counted a single time. The chain employs TRBV30 and TRBJ1-2; D is ambiguous. The CDR3 has 14 amino acids. Trimming cost V 0 bases and J 2 bases, with 10 bases left between them. Germline V gives CDR1 GTSNPN, CDR2 SVGIG (reference sequence). DNA for the CDR3: TGTGCCTGGAGTGTCGGGAGGGTGAACTATGGCTACACCTTC. It specifies CAWSVGRVNYGYTF.

The V call is TRBV5-5, the J call TRBJ1-2; D uncertain. Germline lookup yields CDR1 SGHKS and CDR2 YYEKEE (reference sequence). CDR3 length equals 15 residues. Trimming stripped 1 base from V and 5 bases from J, with 15 bases between. In DNA, the CDR3 is TGTGCCAGCAGCTTGACCGGGCCCGGGGAGTATGGCTACACCTTC. Its protein product is CASSLTGPGEYGYTF.

This chain connects TRBV5-5 to TRBJ2-1, with TRBD2 as a possible D gene (6 bases). The CDR3 contains 13 residues. Deletions cut 7 bases from V and 0 bases from J, with 8 bases between. From germline, CDR1 is SGHKS and CDR2 YYEKEE (reference sequence). The CDR3 protein is CASGRGSYNEQFF. The CDR3 DNA sequence: TGTGCCAGCGGGCGGGGCTCCTACAATGAGCAGTTCTTC.

The CDR3 here is CASSSGGSRVNEQFF. The CDR3 DNA reads TGTGCCAGCAGCTCCGGGGGGAGTCGGGTCAATGAGCAGTTCTTC. J is TRBJ2-1 and V is TRBV7-3; TRBD2 aligns across 7 bases. The CDR3 sequence is 15 residues long. Germline-derived CDR1 and CDR2 are SGHTA and FQGTGA. The V gene end was trimmed by 4 bases and the J gene end by 6 bases; junction bases not matched to a gene: 9.

This clone showed up just once. The rearrangement links TRBV5-1 to TRBJ1-2; 9 nucleotides line up with TRBD1. Germline CDR1 is SGHRS and CDR2 is YFSETQ. CDR3 length: 15 amino acids. The ends lost 4 bases at V and 3 bases at J; junction bases unmatched: 7. CDR3 bases: TGCGCCAGCAGCCTTGACCGGGACAGGGACTATGGCTACACCTTC. It yields the protein CASSLDRDRDYGYTF.

The rearrangement joins TRBV4-3 to TRBJ1-3; TRBD1 aligns across 11 bases. CDR3 size: 15 residues. Germline CDR1 reads LGHNA; CDR2 reads YSLEER. Trimming at V came to 4 bases and at J to 3 bases, leaving 2 bases not matched to a gene. The CDR3 DNA reads as TGCGCCAGCAGCCCTGGGACAGGGGGTGGAAACACCATATATTTT. It yields the protein CASSPGTGGGNTIYF.

The rearrangement joins TRBV18 to TRBJ1-5; tentatively, D is TRBD1 (5 bases). Germline CDR1 and CDR2: KGHSH and LQKENI. V lost 3 bases, J lost 0 bases, and 12 bases lay in between. The CDR3 runs 16 residues. The CDR3: CASSPRQSNSNQPQHF. In nucleotides, the CDR3 is TGTGCCAGCTCACCTAGACAGAGCAATAGCAATCAGCCCCAGCATTTT.

CDR3 bases: TGCGCCAGCAGCTACAGATTGAACACTGAAGCTTTCTTT. This gives the protein CASSYRLNTEAFF. The chain employs TRBV5-1 and TRBJ1-1; D is ambiguous. The V end lost 3 bases, the J end lost 0 bases, and 6 bases lay between the germline ends. Germline CDR1 SGHRS, CDR2 YFSETQ. The CDR3 runs to 13 residues.

The V and J genes are TRBV5-8 and TRBJ1-6; possible D gene TRBD1, 6 bases. The CDR3 length is 16 residues. From germline, CDR1 is SGHTS and CDR2 YDEGEE. The V and J ends lost 3 bases and 8 bases respectively, with 18 bases between them. CDR3 sequence: CASSSHAGQGHSPLHF. The CDR3 DNA reads TGTGCCAGCAGCTCTCATGCAGGGCAGGGGCATTCACCCCTCCACTTT.

The chain is built from TRBV5-1 and TRBJ1-3; D is perhaps TRBD1 (6 bases). Germline V lookup: CDR1 SGHRS, CDR2 YFSETQ. V lost 4 bases and J lost 9, with 23 bases in between. The CDR3 runs 16 residues. CDR3 in amino acids: CASSHNEGTLVGTIYF. The DNA of the CDR3 is TGCGCCAGCAGCCACAACGAGGGGACACTGGTGGGCACCATATATTTT.

This clone was detected only a few times. The chain carries TRBV4-2 and TRBJ2-5; TRBD2 might be the D (6 bases). CDR3 length: 14 residues. Per the germline V gene, CDR1 is LGHNA and CDR2 is YNFKEQ. V shed 4 bases and J shed 5 bases, with 14 bases lying between them. The CDR3 loop reads CASSPNPSAETQYF. The CDR3 DNA sequence: TGTGCCAGCAGCCCAAACCCTAGCGCTGAGACCCAGTACTTC.

The V call is TRBV29-1, the J call TRBJ1-1; TRBD1 agrees at 8 bases. This CDR3 spans 14 amino acids. With V trimmed by 6 bases and J by 1 base, 7 bases remained unmatched. The V gene's germline CDR1 is SQVTM and CDR2 ANQGSEA. The CDR3 is CSVYRDRPNTEAFF. The CDR3 bases are TGCAGCGTATACCGGGACAGGCCGAACACTGAAGCTTTCTTT.